The present entry profiles one T cell receptor (beta chain) with its context. What this receptor recognizes is not known. There are no base qualities to consult, and no much larger clone falls within one base. The sample comes from a study of response to subunit inactivated influenza vaccine (dated by TCRdb to the late 2010s). General notes on the study: Deep quantitative profiling of the T cell receptor repertoire was used in the study to follow responses to a trivalent subunit inactivated influenza vaccine. Study-level results and caveats: The authors suggested that each seasonal influenza vaccination may recruit only a limited number of new T cells.

Receptors were amplified or captured by RT-PCR. Reads for this sample came from an Illumina HiSeq 2500. TCRdb redid the processing of the public reads, applying fastp at Q25 and MiXCR, and retained in-frame beta chains. Here each entry gathers all rows of one CDR3 protein and keeps the most common genes and DNA. The sample data list about 540,000 distinct CDR3 sequences, and around 21% of these were observed just once. 2.5% to 3% of the sample belongs to the ten largest clones. There are 16 amino acids in the CDR3, from cysteine to phenylalanine inclusive. The only DNA kept is the CDR3, 48 bases in frame from the first base. The sample was also linked to a second study, of T cells expressing NK-cell markers. The second paper states: 5'RACE template switching, by which a universal primer site and unique molecular identifiers were added, was used to make TCR beta cDNA libraries. Eight or nine donors provided sorted CD3+CD56+NKG2C+, CD3+CD56+NKG2C- and CD3+CD56-NKG2C+ T-cell subsets, whose TCR beta-chain repertoires were profiled. Among the eight sequenced donors, only one was HCMV-seronegative, while the other seven were HCMV-seropositive. In several experiments an anti-gammadeltaTCR antibody was added to restrict sorting to alphabetaTCR-expressing T cells. In six donors, the dominant CD3+CD56+NKG2C+ clonotypes ranked among the top 10 CD8+ clonotypes, making up roughly 1.0-7.5% of CD8+ T cells. Those dominant clonotypes were again the most abundant among CD3+CD56-NKG2C+ cells in four donors, at about 28.3-60.1%. Whether the expanded NKG2C-expressing T cell clones were specific for HCMV antigens was left unclear. All eight donors whose samples were sequenced were randomly selected healthy volunteers, three of them men and five women. A commercial ELISA kit detecting HCMV-specific IgG in serum was used to determine HCMV serostatus. Ficoll density gradient centrifugation was used to isolate peripheral blood mononuclear cells from blood. CD4+ and CD8+ T cells were isolated from PBMC by magnetic immunoseparation with Miltenyi isolation kits. cDNA synthesis was primed from the TCR beta constant segment, followed by two successive PCR amplification steps. Illumina HiSeq 2000/2500, MiSeq or NextSeq was used to sequence libraries as 2 x 150 bp reads. MIGEC was used to demultiplex reads and group the reads by UMI, and MiTCR was used to assemble and quantify clonotypes. Only TCR cDNA sequences supported by at least two reads were kept to exclude erroneous sequences. Downstream repertoire analysis used the tcR package, and clonotypes were matched across fractions by CDR3 nucleotide sequence plus V segment. VDJmatch was used to annotate antigen specificity against VDJdb, with one amino acid substitution in CDR3 allowed.

Recombination joined TRBV12-2 with TRBJ2-1. TRBV12-2 is a listed pseudogene. The clonotype comes from a man aged 45-60 years who received an inactivated influenza vaccine. Donor details come from another sample of the same person, matched by shared clones. Sequencing used CD4+ T cells sorted from PBMCs, obtained about 12 days after vaccination. The DNA sequence reads TGTGCAAGTCGCTTAGCGCACCGGGACTACTACAATGAGCAGTTCTTC. This is translated as CASRLAHRDYYNEQFF.